Below, 5 T cell receptor beta chains from the same sample are listed, as sequenced in a study of blood T cell repertoires in COVID-19. Only in-frame clones appear in the TCRdb table, and some are missing; sequencing was by immunoSEQ multiplex PCR. Among about 140,000 clones listed, around 89% were seen once. Sample: peripheral blood. The source of these receptors is a woman older than 75 with acute or convalescent COVID-19.

Concerning this clone itself: One end of the junction is discordant with germline, which a read error may explain. The sample holds other DNA sequences that translate to the same CDR3. This chain connects TRBV6-5 to TRBJ1-2; tentatively, D is TRBD1 (5 bases). Germline CDR1 MNHEY, CDR2 SVGAGI. This CDR3 contains 15 residues. CDR3: CASSYSGGGTYGYTF. The CDR3 DNA follows: TGCGCCAGCAGTTACTCGGGGGGGGGAACCTATGGCTACACCTTC.

The V call is TRBV18, the J call TRBJ1-3, with 9 nucleotides matching TRBD1. The germline V gene encodes CDR1 KGHSH and CDR2 LQKENI. V trimming: 5 bases; J trimming: 2 bases; junction bases outside the gene matches: 10. This CDR3 has 17 amino acids. CDR3 DNA: TGTGCCAGCTCAAGGACACGGACAGGGGAAACTGGAAACACCATATATTTT. Translation gives CASSRTRTGETGNTIYF.

The chain has TRBV4-1 and TRBJ2-5; 8 bases fit TRBD2. This CDR3 has 14 residues. CDR1 is MGHRA and CDR2 is YSYEKL in the germline V gene. The V gene end was trimmed by 1 base and the J gene end by 13 bases; junction bases not matched to a gene: 11. The CDR3 here is CASSQAGLAAPRYF. The CDR3 nucleotides are TGCGCCAGCAGCCAAGCTGGACTAGCTGCCCCGAGGTACTTC.

A few counts support this clone. The CDR3 DNA follows: TGTGCCAGTACGGGTCGACAGGGGGGATATCACTATGGCTACACCTTC. It specifies CASTGRQGGYHYGYTF. V gene TRBV19 combines with J gene TRBJ1-2, with 9 nucleotides matching TRBD1. CDR3 length: 16 amino acids. V trimming: 7 bases; J trimming: 3 bases; junction bases outside the gene matches: 12. The germline V gene has CDR1 LNHDA and CDR2 SQIVND (reference sequence).

V usage is TRBV30 and J usage is TRBJ1-4; 8 bases are shared with TRBD1. This CDR3 has 14 amino acids. Trimming removed 0 bases from V and 8 bases from J; junction bases left unmatched: 5. Germline lookup yields CDR1 GTSNPN and CDR2 SVGIG (reference sequence). CDR3 loop: CAWSVRQGLEKLFF. The CDR3 DNA reads TGTGCCTGGAGTGTAAGACAGGGGCTGGAAAAACTGTTTTTT.